This TCR beta chain appears in the sequencing data of a study of blood T cell repertoires in COVID-19. At the level of the study: Italy, Spain and the United States were the sources of the convalescent and acute COVID-19 samples. Sample material is recorded as cDNA or gDNA derived from T cells, B-cell-depleted T cells, or PBMCs.

In germline, CDR1 is SNHLY, CDR2 FYNNEI. V shed 6 bases and J 4 bases; nucleotides not matched to a gene: 7. CDR3 length: 15 residues. Authors' methods: Nucleated cell counts were estimated from reference gene primer amplification. Profiling relied on immunoSEQ multiplex PCR, and the TCRdb table lists in-frame clones only, not all of them. V and J calls and clone size follow that table, whereas D and trimming were derived from the DNA. The sample lists over 45,000 clones, 91% occurring once. V and J are TRBV2 and TRBJ1-5; 9 bases fit TRBD1. The clonotype comes from a human donor in a cohort sampled during active COVID-19. The specimen sequenced was peripheral blood. The CDR3 here is CASSVDRGLNQPQHF. As DNA, the CDR3 is TGTGCCAGCAGCGTTGACAGGGGGTTAAATCAGCCCCAGCATTTT.